This T cell receptor beta chain was sequenced during a study of human T cells and chemical hapten exposure. This clonotype was observed a handful of times. Each CDR3 protein gets one entry after TCRdb re-called the RACE reads with MiXCR. The sample holds some 200,000 distinct CDR3 sequences, 30% seen once. The germline gives CDR1 MGHRA, CDR2 YSYEKL. This CDR3 has 17 residues. V lost 0 bases to trimming and J lost 2 bases; unmatched junction nucleotides: 5. Indicated time point: pre-sensitization, week 0. The sample's treatment: therapeutic diphenylcyclopropenone sensitization with weekly scalp DPC. This chain links TRBV4-1 with TRBJ1-2, with TRBD1 matching over 11 bases. This sequence originates from a woman aged 25 to 45 with alopecia areata. Some clones in this sample may be carry-over from other donors' samples. The sequencing used whole blood, collected in connection with sensitization to the hapten diphenylcyclopropenone (DPC). Here the CDR3 DNA reads TGCGCCAGCAGCCAAGATCCTGGGACAGGGGGAAACTATGGCTACACCTTC. Translated: CASSQDPGTGGNYGYTF.